Shown below are 30 T cell receptor beta chains from a single sample sequenced in a study of blood T cells in healthy people across ages. Primed by a sample-barcoded 5' primer and a J-beta primer mix, a second PCR proceeded for 7 to 11 cycles. Using its own MiXCR run on the 5' RACE reads, TCRdb lists one record per CDR3 protein. The repertoire consists of about 970,000 distinct CDR3 sequences, with 51% occurring once and the leading ten covering roughly a fifth. The material sequenced was blood. These receptors all stem from a woman aged 60-75 years in good health.

In DNA, the CDR3 is TGCGCCAGCAGCTTGGGAGCCTCAGGGGAGATAGAGACCCAGTACTTC. Its translation: CASSLGASGEIETQYF. The V gene is TRBV5-1, the J gene TRBJ2-5; possible D gene TRBD1, 6 bases. The CDR3 extends over 16 amino acids. Trimming stripped 0 bases from V and 4 bases from J, with 16 bases between. CDR1 SGHRS and CDR2 YFSETQ come from the germline V gene.

About this clonotype itself: One base away lies a much larger clone, so this may be a sequencing read error. This chain joins TRBV7-9 and TRBJ2-2; D remains ambiguous. The V gene's germline CDR1 is SEHNR and CDR2 FQNEAQ (reference sequence). Between the trimmed V and J ends, which lost 11 bases and 3 bases, there was a span of 19 bases. The CDR3 runs to 15 residues. The CDR3 spells CAVSHRNKDTGELFF. CDR3 DNA: TGTGCCGTCTCACACCGAAACAAGGACACCGGGGAGCTGTTTTTT.

There are a few counts of this clonotype. The chain recombines TRBV14 with TRBJ2-7; D might be TRBD1 (5 bases). Trimming stripped 5 bases from V and 0 bases from J, with 14 bases between. The germline V gene encodes CDR1 SGHDN and CDR2 FVKESK. The CDR3 sequence is 15 residues long. DNA for the CDR3: TGTGCCAGCAGCAACCGACAGTCCCTCTCCTACGAGCAGTACTTC. Translating it yields CASSNRQSLSYEQYF.

In nucleotides, the CDR3 is TGCAGTGCTTCAATAGGGGCCGCCGGGACCCAGTACTTC. Protein sequence: CSASIGAAGTQYF. The gene calls are TRBV20-1 and TRBJ2-5; maybe TRBD1 (5 bases). Germline values: CDR1 DFQATT, CDR2 SNEGSKA (reference sequence). V was clipped by 5 bases and J by 7 bases, with 17 bases between them. The CDR3 has 13 amino acids.

The chain employs TRBV4-1 and TRBJ2-3; D call uncertain. The CDR3 extends over 13 amino acids. Germline loops: CDR1 MGHRA, CDR2 YSYEKL. V gave up 2 bases and J gave up 6 bases, with 9 bases separating them. The CDR3 sequence is CASSQLPPDTQYF. In DNA form, the CDR3 reads TGCGCCAGCAGCCAACTTCCCCCGGATACGCAGTATTTT.

The table lists this clonotype with a few counts. The rearrangement links TRBV15 to TRBJ2-3; D possibly matches TRBD1 or TRBD2 (5 bases each). Trimming removed 1 base at V and 5 bases at J, with 10 bases between. This CDR3 region has 14 residues. CDR1 and CDR2 from the germline V gene are LNHNV and YYDKDF (reference sequence). The CDR3 loop reads CATSRGLQEDTQYF. CDR3 coding DNA: TGTGCCACCAGCAGAGGACTACAGGAAGATACGCAGTATTTT.

In its sample, this clonotype was seen once. A read error may be the cause here, since a much bigger clone is one base away. The rearrangement uses TRBV28 and TRBJ2-5; TRBD2 might be the D (5 bases). The CDR3 contains 17 residues. Germline CDR1 and CDR2: MDHEN and SYDVKM. Trimming took off 5 bases at V and 5 bases at J, with 24 bases between the two ends. CDR3 in DNA: TGTGCCAGCAGTCTCGCCCTTCTAGTCGGGAAGGTGGAGACCCAGTACTTC. Its protein product is CASSLALLVGKVETQYF.

As regards this clonotype: A read error may produce the germline difference seen at one junction end. The chain has TRBV28 and TRBJ2-1; 13 bases are shared with TRBD2. CDR1 and CDR2 from the germline V gene are MDHEN and SYDVKM. The CDR3 loop spans 17 amino acids. CDR3 nucleotide sequence: TGTGCCTGCAGATTGAGAATTGGACTAGCGGGAGTTGGTGAGCAGTTCTTC. This sequence encodes CACRLRIGLAGVGEQFF.

This sequence joins TRBV7-2 and TRBJ2-4, with 10 bases that match TRBD1. V was clipped by 5 bases and J by 0 bases; unmatched bases: 4. This CDR3 is 16 amino acids long. CDR1 SGHTA and CDR2 FQGNSA come from the germline V gene. This CDR3 reads CASSRDRGQAKNIQYF. In DNA form, the CDR3 reads TGTGCCAGCAGCCGGGACAGGGGCCAAGCCAAAAACATTCAGTACTTC.

The rearrangement joins TRBV25-1 to TRBJ1-1; D possibly corresponds to TRBD1 (5 bases). V shed 3 bases and J shed 11 bases, with 13 bases lying between them. Germline CDR1 reads MGHDK; CDR2 reads SYGVNS. CDR3 length: 12 residues. CDR3 loop: CASSDSGCAAFF. DNA for the CDR3: TGTGCCAGCAGTGATTCAGGGTGTGCCGCTTTCTTT.

This clonotype was found a few times. The chain is built from TRBV3-1 and TRBJ2-4; D is undetermined. Trimming left V 2 bases short and J 9 bases short, with 14 bases between. This CDR3 has 14 residues. Per germline, CDR1 LGHDT and CDR2 YNNKEL (reference sequence). CDR3: CASSQSDARSIQYF. Written as DNA, the CDR3 is TGTGCCAGCAGCCAATCGGACGCAAGATCCATTCAGTACTTC. Complete variable domain (other parts from reference TRBV3-1 and TRBJ2-4): DTAVSQTPKYLVTQMGNDKSIKCEQNLGHDTMYWYKQDSKKFLKIMFSYNNKELIINETVPNRFSPKSPDKAHLNLHINSLELGDSAVYFCASSQSDARSIQYFGAGTRLSVL.

This clonotype was detected only a few times. J is TRBJ1-1 and V is TRBV4-1; 8 bases agree with TRBD1. Looked up from germline, CDR1 is MGHRA and CDR2 is YSYEKL. The CDR3 loop spans 16 amino acids. Trimming took 3 bases from V and 1 from J; bases not matched to a gene: 7. This CDR3 is CASSHLDRGGNTEAFF. DNA of the CDR3: TGCGCCAGCAGCCACCTTGACAGGGGCGGGAACACTGAAGCTTTCTTT.

This clonotype turned up a few times. V gene TRBV12-3 or TRBV12-4 combines with J gene TRBJ2-7; tentatively, D is TRBD1 (5 bases). The V and J ends lost 3 bases and 10 bases respectively, with 13 bases between them. The CDR3 runs 12 residues. For the CDR3, the DNA is TGTGCCAGCAGTTTCCAGGGATCGGACCAGTACTTC. As protein: CASSFQGSDQYF.

This clonotype has a handful of counts. This sequence joins TRBV3-1 and TRBJ1-4; possibly TRBD1 for D (5 bases). CDR1 is LGHDT, CDR2 YNNKEL, per germline (reference sequence). Trimming shortened V by 2 bases and J by 7 bases, and 11 bases separated the two germline ends. This CDR3 spans 14 amino acids. This CDR3 is CASSQRGGTEKLFF. DNA for the CDR3: TGTGCCAGCAGCCAACGGGGTGGGACTGAAAAACTGTTTTTT.

This clonotype was detected ten times or more. The chain is built from TRBV11-3 and TRBJ2-7; D is possibly TRBD2 (7 bases). The germline CDR1 and CDR2 sequences are SGHNT and YENEEA. This CDR3 spans 15 amino acids. Trimming shortened V by 4 bases and J by 5 bases, and 18 bases separated the two germline ends. The CDR3 spells CASSSRKGGDDEQYF. CDR3 in DNA: TGTGCCAGCAGCTCCCGGAAAGGGGGGGACGACGAGCAGTACTTC.

The V call is TRBV14, the J call TRBJ2-1; D ambiguous. In germline, CDR1 is SGHDN, CDR2 FVKESK. Trimming pared 4 bases from V and 7 bases from J, leaving 17 bases between. The CDR3 totals 15 residues. The CDR3 coding sequence is TGTGCCAGCAGCCCCGGAAGTGCGGTGGGAAATGAGCAGTTCTTC. Residues: CASSPGSAVGNEQFF.

The genes are TRBV27 and TRBJ2-5, with D hard to call. Between the trimmed V and J ends, which lost 5 bases and 11 bases, there was a span of 18 bases. Germline values: CDR1 MNHEY, CDR2 SMNVEV (reference sequence). This CDR3 comprises 13 residues. As DNA, the CDR3 is TGTGCCAGCAGTCCTAGATATTCCTACGCGCAGTACTTC. Translation: CASSPRYSYAQYF.

About this clonotype itself: The junction departs from germline at one end; a sequencing error may be responsible. The CDR3: CAGSPYRYGRGFYEQYF. The CDR3 bases are TGTGCCGGCTCACCATACAGATACGGGAGGGGATTCTACGAGCAGTACTTC. The V and J genes are TRBV18 and TRBJ2-5; 8 nucleotides line up with TRBD2. Near its end, the DNA agrees better with TRBJ2-7, so the J call may be wrong. The CDR3 spans 17 residues. Germline V lookup: CDR1 KGHSH, CDR2 LQKENI.

This clonotype was counted only a few times. In DNA, the CDR3 is TGTGCCAGCAGCGGGCGAAGGGGACAGGGAAAGACCCAGTACTTC. Its translation is CASSGRRGQGKTQYF. The gene calls are TRBV21-1 and TRBJ2-5; the table's D call, TRBD1, has no DNA check behind it. TRBV21-1 is annotated as a pseudogene. This CDR3 comprises 15 residues.

The rearrangement joins TRBV21-1 to TRBJ2-4; the table assigns TRBD1, which was not confirmed against the DNA. The J call could be wrong; TRBJ2-7 is a better fit for the DNA end. TRBV21-1 is a pseudogene. The CDR3 spans 15 residues. CDR3 nucleotides: TGTGCCAGCAGCAAAGGGGGGACAGGGACCTACGAGCAGTACTTC. Residues: CASSKGGTGTYEQYF.

The V and J genes are TRBV28 and TRBJ2-5; D unresolved. CDR1 is MDHEN, CDR2 SYDVKM, per germline. This CDR3 spans 14 amino acids. The V gene lost 10 bases and the J gene lost 11 bases, with 26 bases spanning the gap. The CDR3 DNA reads TGTGCCACCTTCTTGAAGACAAAATCGAATAAGCAGTACTTC. This translates into CATFLKTKSNKQYF.

V and J are TRBV5-1 and TRBJ1-1; D uncertain. Germline V gene data show CDR1 as SGHRS and CDR2 as YFSETQ. Between the trimmed V and J ends, which lost 0 bases and 3 bases, there was a span of 12 bases. CDR3 length: 15 amino acids. This chain's CDR3 is CASSLGARADTEAFF. The DNA for the CDR3 is TGCGCCAGCAGCTTGGGGGCTAGGGCCGACACTGAAGCTTTCTTT.

The chain couples TRBV6-1 to TRBJ2-7; unclear D gene. This CDR3 is built from 16 residues. The V end was cut by 0 bases, the J end by 7 bases, with 19 bases between. Per the germline V gene, CDR1 is MNHNS and CDR2 is SASEGT. Here the CDR3 reads CASSEAYALGSREQYF. DNA of the CDR3: TGTGCCAGCAGTGAAGCATACGCGTTAGGGTCACGGGAGCAGTACTTC.

The V call is TRBV11-2, the J call TRBJ2-6; possibly TRBD1 for D (5 bases). Trimming removed 7 bases from V and 0 bases from J, with 13 bases in between. This CDR3 has 16 amino acids. CDR1 SGHAT and CDR2 FQNNGV come from the germline V gene. CDR3 DNA sequence: TGTGCCAGCAACCCGTTGGGGCTCTCTGGGGCCAACGTCCTGACTTTC. Translating it yields CASNPLGLSGANVLTF.

This clonotype turned up a few times. V usage is TRBV5-1 and J usage is TRBJ2-1; D possibly corresponds to TRBD1 (5 bases). The CDR3 contains 15 residues. Trimming removed 1 base at V and 5 bases at J, with 13 bases between. From germline, CDR1 is SGHRS and CDR2 YFSETQ. The CDR3 loop reads CASSLYGQGNNEQFF. The CDR3 DNA is TGCGCCAGCAGCTTGTACGGACAAGGAAACAATGAGCAGTTCTTC.

This rearrangement joins TRBV7-8 to TRBJ1-1; TRBD1 aligns across 7 bases. CDR3 size: 14 residues. Per the germline V gene, CDR1 is SGHVS and CDR2 is FQNEAQ. Trimming cost V 8 bases and J 6 bases; bases outside gene matches: 12. In nucleotides, the CDR3 is TGTGCCAGCGGCGCAGCACAGGGGTTCGCTGAAGCTTTCTTT. Translated: CASGAAQGFAEAFF.

The CDR3 sequence is CASRIGGTYEQYF. The DNA of the CDR3 is TGTGCCAGCAGGATCGGAGGGACCTACGAGCAGTACTTC. The rearrangement uses TRBV28 and TRBJ2-7; D is possibly TRBD2 (6 bases). V gave up 6 bases and J gave up 2 bases, with 11 bases separating them. Looked up from germline, CDR1 is MDHEN and CDR2 is SYDVKM. The CDR3 contains 13 residues.

The J gene is TRBJ2-3, the V gene TRBV20-1; 9 bases line up with TRBD1. The V gene end was trimmed by 6 bases and the J gene end by 6 bases; junction bases not matched to a gene: 10. From germline, CDR1 is DFQATT and CDR2 SNEGSKA (reference sequence). This CDR3 spans 14 amino acids. The CDR3 sequence is CSAQPGQGLDTQYF. The CDR3 region has the DNA TGCAGTGCCCAACCGGGACAGGGTCTGGATACGCAGTATTTT.

The chain employs TRBV27 and TRBJ1-2; 10 bases map to TRBD1. The V segment lost 3 bases and the J segment 5 bases; nucleotides outside the gene matches: 6. This CDR3 spans 15 amino acids. Germline values: CDR1 MNHEY, CDR2 SMNVEV (reference sequence). The CDR3 coding sequence is TGTGCCAGCAGTTTCCGGGACAGGGGAAGATATGGCTACACCTTC. Residues: CASSFRDRGRYGYTF.

The CDR3: CASTQDGELFF. In DNA form, the CDR3 reads TGTGCCAGCACCCAGGACGGGGAGCTGTTTTTT. The chain uses TRBV9 and TRBJ2-2; D gene uncertain. V was pared by 6 bases and J by 7 bases, with 7 bases between. Germline V gene sequence: CDR1 SGDLS, CDR2 YYNGEE. The CDR3 contains 11 residues.